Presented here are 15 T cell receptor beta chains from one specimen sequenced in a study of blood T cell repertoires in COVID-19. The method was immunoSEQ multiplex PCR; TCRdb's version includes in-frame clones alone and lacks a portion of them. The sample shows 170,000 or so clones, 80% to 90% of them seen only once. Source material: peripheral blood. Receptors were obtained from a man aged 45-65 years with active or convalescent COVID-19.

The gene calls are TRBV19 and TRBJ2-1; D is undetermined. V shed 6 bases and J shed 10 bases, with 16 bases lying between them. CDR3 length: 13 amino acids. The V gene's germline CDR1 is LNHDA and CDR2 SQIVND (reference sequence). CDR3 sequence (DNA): TGTGCCAGTAGCGGTCTTTCCCCGAAGGAGCAGTTCTTC. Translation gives CASSGLSPKEQFF.

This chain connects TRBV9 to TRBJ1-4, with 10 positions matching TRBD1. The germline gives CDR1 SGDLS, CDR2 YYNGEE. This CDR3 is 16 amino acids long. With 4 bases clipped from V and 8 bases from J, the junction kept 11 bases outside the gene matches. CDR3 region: CASSITPGQGLEKLFF. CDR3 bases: TGTGCCAGCAGCATCACACCGGGACAGGGGCTAGAAAAACTGTTTTTT.

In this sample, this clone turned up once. This chain's CDR3 is CAWSVHGAGELFF. The CDR3 region has the DNA TGTGCCTGGAGTGTACATGGAGCCGGGGAGCTGTTTTTT. J is TRBJ2-2 and V is TRBV30, with D unclear. The CDR3 runs 13 residues. V was pared by 0 bases and J by 6 bases, with 8 bases between. CDR1 is GTSNPN, CDR2 SVGIG, per germline (reference sequence).

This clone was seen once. This chain's CDR3 is CASSLNSEQYF. The CDR3 bases are TGTGCCAGCAGCTTAAACTCCGAGCAGTACTTC. The chain employs TRBV7-9 and TRBJ2-7; D is uncertain. CDR3 length: 11 amino acids. The germline V gene encodes CDR1 SEHNR and CDR2 FQNEAQ (reference sequence). V lost 2 bases, J lost 6 bases, and 5 bases lay in between.

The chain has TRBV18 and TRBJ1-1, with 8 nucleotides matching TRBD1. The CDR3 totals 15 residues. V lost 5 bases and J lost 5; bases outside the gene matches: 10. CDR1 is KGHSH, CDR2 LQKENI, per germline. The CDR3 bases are TGTGCCAGCTCATCTTCCGGACAGGGCGGAACTGAAGCTTTCTTT. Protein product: CASSSSGQGGTEAFF.

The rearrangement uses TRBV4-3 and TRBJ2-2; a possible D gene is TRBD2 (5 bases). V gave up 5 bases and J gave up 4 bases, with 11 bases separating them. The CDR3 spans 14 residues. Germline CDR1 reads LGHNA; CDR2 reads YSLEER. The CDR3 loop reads CASSNRDLTGELFF. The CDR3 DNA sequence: TGCGCCAGCAGCAACCGGGATCTCACCGGGGAGCTGTTTTTT.

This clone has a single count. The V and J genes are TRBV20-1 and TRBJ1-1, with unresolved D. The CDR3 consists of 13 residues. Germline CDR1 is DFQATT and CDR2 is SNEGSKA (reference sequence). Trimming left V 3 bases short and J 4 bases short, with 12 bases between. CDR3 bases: TGCAGTGCTAGTGGAGTACGGGGCACTGAAGCTTTCTTT. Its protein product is CSASGVRGTEAFF.

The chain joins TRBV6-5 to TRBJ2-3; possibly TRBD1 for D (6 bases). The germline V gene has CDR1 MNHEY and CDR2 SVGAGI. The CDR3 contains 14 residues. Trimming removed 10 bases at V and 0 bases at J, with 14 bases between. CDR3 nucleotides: TGTGCCACTGGATTTCAGGGGAGCACAGATACGCAGTATTTT. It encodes CATGFQGSTDTQYF.

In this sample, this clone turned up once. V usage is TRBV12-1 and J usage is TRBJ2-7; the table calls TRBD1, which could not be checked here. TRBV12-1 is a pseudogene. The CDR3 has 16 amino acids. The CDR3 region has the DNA TGTGCCAGCAGCTTTGCTCCTCCGGGACAGGTCTACGAGCAGTACTTC. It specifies CASSFAPPGQVYEQYF.

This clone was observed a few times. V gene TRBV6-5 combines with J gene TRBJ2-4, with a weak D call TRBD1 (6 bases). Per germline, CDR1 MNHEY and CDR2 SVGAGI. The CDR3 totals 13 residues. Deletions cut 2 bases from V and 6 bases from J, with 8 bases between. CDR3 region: CASSYVGANIQYF. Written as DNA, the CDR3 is TGTGCCAGCAGTTACGTGGGGGCAAACATTCAGTACTTC.

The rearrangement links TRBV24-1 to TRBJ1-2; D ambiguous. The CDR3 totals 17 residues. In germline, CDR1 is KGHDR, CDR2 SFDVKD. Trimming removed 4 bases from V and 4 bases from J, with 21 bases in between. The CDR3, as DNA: TGTGCCACCAGTGAAAGCGGGAAGGACGGGAGTACCTATGGCTACACCTTC. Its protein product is CATSESGKDGSTYGYTF.

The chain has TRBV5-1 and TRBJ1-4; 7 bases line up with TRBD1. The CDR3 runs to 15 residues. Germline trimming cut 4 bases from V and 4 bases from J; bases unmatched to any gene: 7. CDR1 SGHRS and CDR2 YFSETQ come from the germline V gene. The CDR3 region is CASSRTGQSNEKLFF. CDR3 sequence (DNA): TGCGCCAGCAGCCGCACGGGACAGAGTAATGAAAAACTGTTTTTT.

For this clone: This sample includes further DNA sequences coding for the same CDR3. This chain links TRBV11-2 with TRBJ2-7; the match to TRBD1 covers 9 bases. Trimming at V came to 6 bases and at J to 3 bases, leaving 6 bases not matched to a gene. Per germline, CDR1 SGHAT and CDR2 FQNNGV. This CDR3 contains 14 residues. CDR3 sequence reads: CASSPGQGSYEQYF. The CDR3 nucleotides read TGTGCCAGCAGTCCGGGACAGGGAAGCTACGAGCAGTACTTC.

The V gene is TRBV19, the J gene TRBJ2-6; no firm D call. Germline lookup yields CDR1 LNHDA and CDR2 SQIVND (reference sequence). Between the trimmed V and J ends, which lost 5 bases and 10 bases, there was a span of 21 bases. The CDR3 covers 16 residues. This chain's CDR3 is CASSGETFVQKNVLTF. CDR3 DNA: TGTGCCAGTAGTGGTGAGACTTTTGTGCAGAAGAACGTCCTGACTTTC.

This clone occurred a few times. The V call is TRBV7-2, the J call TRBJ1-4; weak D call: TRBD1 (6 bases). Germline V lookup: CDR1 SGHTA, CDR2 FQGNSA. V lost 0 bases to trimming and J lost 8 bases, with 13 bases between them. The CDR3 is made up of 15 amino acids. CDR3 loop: CASSLASTGKEKLFF. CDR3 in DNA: TGTGCCAGCAGCTTAGCGTCGACAGGAAAAGAAAAACTGTTTTTT.